A single sample is the source of the 3 T cell receptor beta chains below, sequenced in a study of blood T cell repertoires in COVID-19. The data were produced by immunoSEQ multiplex PCR, yet TCRdb's version contains in-frame clones alone and is incomplete. Of some 42,000 clones listed, approximately 91% are singletons. The sequencing input was peripheral blood. The receptors shown here come from a human donor in a cohort sampled during active COVID-19.

The J gene is TRBJ2-7, the V gene TRBV19; TRBD1 agrees at 10 bases. CDR3 length equals 13 residues. The junction had 3 bases not matched to a gene; V was cut back by 5 bases and J by 5 bases. The germline CDR1 and CDR2 sequences are LNHDA and SQIVND (reference sequence). DNA for the CDR3: TGTGCCAGTAGTTCCGGGACAGGGGACGAGCAGTACTTC. Its translation: CASSSGTGDEQYF. The whole variable domain, filled in from reference TRBV19 and TRBJ2-7, reads DGGITQSPKYLFRKEGQNVTLSCEQNLNHDAMYWYRQDPGQGLRLIYYSQIVNDFQKGDIAEGYSVSREKKESFPLTVTSAQKNPTAFYLCASSSGTGDEQYFGPGTRLTVT.

The chain employs TRBV4-2 and TRBJ2-7, with 7 bases lining up with TRBD2. Trimming removed 1 base from V and 4 bases from J; junction bases left unmatched: 7. CDR3 length equals 15 residues. Per the germline V gene, CDR1 is LGHNA and CDR2 is YNFKEQ. The CDR3 protein is CASSQGGGVGYEQYF. CDR3 DNA sequence: TGTGCCAGCAGCCAAGGGGGGGGTGTCGGGTACGAGCAGTACTTC.

The chain combines TRBV5-1 with TRBJ1-1; possible D gene TRBD1, 6 bases. CDR1 is SGHRS and CDR2 is YFSETQ in the germline V gene. Trimming took off 1 base at V and 2 bases at J, with 15 bases between the two ends. The CDR3 covers 16 residues. The CDR3 sequence is CASSLQVGQPNTEAFF. CDR3 coding DNA: TGCGCCAGCAGCTTGCAGGTAGGACAGCCCAACACTGAAGCTTTCTTT.